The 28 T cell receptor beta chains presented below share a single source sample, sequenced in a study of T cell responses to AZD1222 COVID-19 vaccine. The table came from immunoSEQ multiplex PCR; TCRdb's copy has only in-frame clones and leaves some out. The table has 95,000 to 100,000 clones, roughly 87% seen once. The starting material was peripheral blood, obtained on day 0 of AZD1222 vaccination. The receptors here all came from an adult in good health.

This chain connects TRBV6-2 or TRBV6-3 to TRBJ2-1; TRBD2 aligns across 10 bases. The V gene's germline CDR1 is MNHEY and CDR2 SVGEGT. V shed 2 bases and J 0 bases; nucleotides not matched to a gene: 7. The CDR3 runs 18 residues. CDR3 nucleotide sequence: TGTGCCAGCAGTTACGTCGGACTAGCGGAGAGCTCCTACAATGAGCAGTTCTTC. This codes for CASSYVGLAESSYNEQFF.

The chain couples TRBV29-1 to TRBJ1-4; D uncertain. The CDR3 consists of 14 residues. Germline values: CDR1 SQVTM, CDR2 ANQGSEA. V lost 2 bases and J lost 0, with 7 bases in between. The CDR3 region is CSVEWAATNEKLFF. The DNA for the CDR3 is TGCAGCGTTGAATGGGCTGCAACTAATGAAAAACTGTTTTTT.

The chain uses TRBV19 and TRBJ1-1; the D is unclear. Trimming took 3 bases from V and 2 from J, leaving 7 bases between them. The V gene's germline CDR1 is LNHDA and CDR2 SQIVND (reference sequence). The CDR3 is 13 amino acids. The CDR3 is CASSMAVNTEAFF. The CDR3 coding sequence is TGTGCCAGTAGTATGGCAGTAAACACTGAAGCTTTCTTT.

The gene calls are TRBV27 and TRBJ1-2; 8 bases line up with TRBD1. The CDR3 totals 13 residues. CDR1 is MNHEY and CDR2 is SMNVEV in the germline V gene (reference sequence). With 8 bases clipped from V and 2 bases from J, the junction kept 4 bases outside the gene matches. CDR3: CASGRDRNYGYTF. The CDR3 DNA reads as TGTGCCAGCGGCCGGGACAGGAACTATGGCTACACCTTC.

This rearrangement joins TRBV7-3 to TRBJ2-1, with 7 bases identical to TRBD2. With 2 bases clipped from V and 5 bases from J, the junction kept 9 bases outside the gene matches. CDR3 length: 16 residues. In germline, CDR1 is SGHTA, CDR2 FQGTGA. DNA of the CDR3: TGTGCCAGCAGCTTATCCGGCGGGAGTAGTAACAATGAGCAGTTCTTC. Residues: CASSLSGGSSNNEQFF.

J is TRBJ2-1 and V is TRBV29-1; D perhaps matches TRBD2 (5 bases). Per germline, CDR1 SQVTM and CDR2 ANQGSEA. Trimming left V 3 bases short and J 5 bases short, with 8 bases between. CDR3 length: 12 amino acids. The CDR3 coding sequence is TGCAGCGTTGATTCGGGGAACAATGAGCAGTTCTTC. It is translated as CSVDSGNNEQFF.

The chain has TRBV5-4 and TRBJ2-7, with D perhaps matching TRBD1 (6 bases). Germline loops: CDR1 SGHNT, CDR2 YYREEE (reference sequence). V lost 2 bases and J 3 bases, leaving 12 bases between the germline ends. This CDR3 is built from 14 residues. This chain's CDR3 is CASSFRDTLYEQYF. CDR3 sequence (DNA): TGTGCCAGCAGCTTCCGGGACACGCTCTACGAGCAGTACTTC.

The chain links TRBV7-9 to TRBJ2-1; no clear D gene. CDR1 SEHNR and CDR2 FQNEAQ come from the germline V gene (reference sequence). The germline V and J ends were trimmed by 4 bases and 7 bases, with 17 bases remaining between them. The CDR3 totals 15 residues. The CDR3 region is CASSSTTLHLNEQFF. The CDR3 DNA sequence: TGTGCCAGCAGCTCGACGACCCTCCATTTGAATGAGCAGTTCTTC.

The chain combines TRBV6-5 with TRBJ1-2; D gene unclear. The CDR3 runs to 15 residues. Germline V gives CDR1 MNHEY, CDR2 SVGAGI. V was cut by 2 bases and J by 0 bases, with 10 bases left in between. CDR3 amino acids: CASSYVGSANYGYTF. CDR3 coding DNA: TGTGCCAGCAGTTACGTCGGCAGCGCTAACTATGGCTACACCTTC.

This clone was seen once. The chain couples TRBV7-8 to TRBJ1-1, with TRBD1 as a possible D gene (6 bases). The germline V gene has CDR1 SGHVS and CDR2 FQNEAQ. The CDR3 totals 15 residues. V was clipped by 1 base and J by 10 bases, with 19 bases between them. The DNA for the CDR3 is TGTGCCAGCAGCTTAGAGGGGGACTCTTCCGCTCCAGCTTTCTTT. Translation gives CASSLEGDSSAPAFF. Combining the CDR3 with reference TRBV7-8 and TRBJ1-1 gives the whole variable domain GAGVSQSPRYKVAKRGQDVALRCDPISGHVSLFWYQQALGQGPEFLTYFQNEAQLDKSGLPSDRFFAERPEGSVSTLKIQRTQQEDSAVYLCASSLEGDSSAPAFFGQGTRLTVV.

The DNA of the CDR3 is TGTGCCTGGGCCCAGTCGGGTGGAGGGGTATTAGTAAGAGCTTTCTTT. Translation gives CAWAQSGGGVLVRAFF. The rearrangement joins TRBV30 to TRBJ1-1; possibly TRBD1 for D (5 bases). Trimming shortened V by 5 bases and J by 10 bases, and 29 bases separated the two germline ends. The CDR3 is made up of 16 amino acids. CDR1 GTSNPN and CDR2 SVGIG come from the germline V gene (reference sequence).

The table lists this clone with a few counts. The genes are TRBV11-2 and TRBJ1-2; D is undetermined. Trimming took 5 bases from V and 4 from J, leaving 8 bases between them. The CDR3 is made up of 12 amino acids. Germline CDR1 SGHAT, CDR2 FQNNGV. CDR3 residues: CASSPGGYGYTF. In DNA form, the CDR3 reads TGTGCCAGCAGCCCGGGAGGCTATGGCTACACCTTC.

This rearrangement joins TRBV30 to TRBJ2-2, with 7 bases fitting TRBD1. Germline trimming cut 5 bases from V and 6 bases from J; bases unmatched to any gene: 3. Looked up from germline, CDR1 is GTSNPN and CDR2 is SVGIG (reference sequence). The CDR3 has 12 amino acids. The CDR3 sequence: CAWGTGAGELFF. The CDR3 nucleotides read TGTGCCTGGGGTACAGGGGCCGGGGAGCTGTTTTTT.

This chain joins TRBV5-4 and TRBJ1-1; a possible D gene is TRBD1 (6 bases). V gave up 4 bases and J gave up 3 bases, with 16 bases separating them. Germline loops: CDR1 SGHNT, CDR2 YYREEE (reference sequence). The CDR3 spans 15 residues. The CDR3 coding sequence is TGTGCCAGCAGCCCCCCCACAGGGTTGGACACTGAAGCTTTCTTT. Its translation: CASSPPTGLDTEAFF.

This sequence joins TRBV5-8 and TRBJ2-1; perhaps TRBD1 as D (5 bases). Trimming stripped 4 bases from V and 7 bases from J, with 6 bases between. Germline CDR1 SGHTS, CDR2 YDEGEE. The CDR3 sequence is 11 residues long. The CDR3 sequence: CASSDRNEQFF. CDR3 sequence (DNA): TGTGCCAGCAGCGACAGAAATGAGCAGTTCTTC.

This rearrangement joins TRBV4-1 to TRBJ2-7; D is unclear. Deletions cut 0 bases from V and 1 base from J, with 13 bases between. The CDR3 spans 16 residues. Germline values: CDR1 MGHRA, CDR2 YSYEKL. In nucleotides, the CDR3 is TGCGCCAGCAGCCAAGATTTTTACAGTCAATCCTACGAGCAGTACTTC. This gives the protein CASSQDFYSQSYEQYF.

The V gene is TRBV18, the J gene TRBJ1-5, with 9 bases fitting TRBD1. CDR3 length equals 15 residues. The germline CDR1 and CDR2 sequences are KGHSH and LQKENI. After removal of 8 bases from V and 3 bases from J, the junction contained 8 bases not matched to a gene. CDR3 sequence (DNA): TGTGCCAGCACGCCGGACAGGGGTAACAATCAGCCCCAGCATTTT. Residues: CASTPDRGNNQPQHF. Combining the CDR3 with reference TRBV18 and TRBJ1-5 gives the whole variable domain NAGVMQNPRHLVRRRGQEARLRCSPMKGHSHVYWYRQLPEEGLKFMVYLQKENIIDESGMPKERFSAEFPKEGPSILRIQQVVRGDSAAYFCASTPDRGNNQPQHFGDGTRLSIL.

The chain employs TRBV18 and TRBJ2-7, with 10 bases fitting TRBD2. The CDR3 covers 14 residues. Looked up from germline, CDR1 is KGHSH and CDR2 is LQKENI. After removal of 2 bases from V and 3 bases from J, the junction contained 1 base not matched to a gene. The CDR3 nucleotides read TGTGCCAGCTCACCAGCTAGCGGGAGCTACGAGCAGTACTTC. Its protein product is CASSPASGSYEQYF. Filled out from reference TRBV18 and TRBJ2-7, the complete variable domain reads NAGVMQNPRHLVRRRGQEARLRCSPMKGHSHVYWYRQLPEEGLKFMVYLQKENIIDESGMPKERFSAEFPKEGPSILRIQQVVRGDSAAYFCASSPASGSYEQYFGPGTRLTVT.

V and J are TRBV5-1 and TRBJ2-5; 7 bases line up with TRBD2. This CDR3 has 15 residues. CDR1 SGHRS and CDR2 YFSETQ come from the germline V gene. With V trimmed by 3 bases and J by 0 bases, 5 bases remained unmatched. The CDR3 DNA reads TGCGCCAGCAGCTGGACCGGGACTAACCAAGAGACCCAGTACTTC. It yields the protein CASSWTGTNQETQYF.

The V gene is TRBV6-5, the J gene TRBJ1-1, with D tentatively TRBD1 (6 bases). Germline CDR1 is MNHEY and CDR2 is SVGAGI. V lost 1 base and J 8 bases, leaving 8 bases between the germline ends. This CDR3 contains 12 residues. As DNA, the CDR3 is TGTGCCAGCAGTTACTTACAGGGAGAAGCTTTCTTT. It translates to CASSYLQGEAFF.

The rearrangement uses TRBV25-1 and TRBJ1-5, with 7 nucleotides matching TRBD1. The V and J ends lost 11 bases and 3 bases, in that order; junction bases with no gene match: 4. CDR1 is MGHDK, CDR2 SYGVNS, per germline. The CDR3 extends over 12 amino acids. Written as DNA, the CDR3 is TGTGCCGGGGGACAGTCCAATCAGCCCCAGCATTTT. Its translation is CAGGQSNQPQHF.

The CDR3 protein is CAWSYSGSYGYTF. CDR3 bases: TGTGCCTGGAGTTACAGCGGATCCTATGGCTACACCTTC. The gene calls are TRBV30 and TRBJ1-2; D gene uncertain. Germline CDR1 and CDR2: GTSNPN and SVGIG (reference sequence). There are 13 residues in the CDR3. Trimming removed 2 bases from V and 4 bases from J, with 11 bases in between.

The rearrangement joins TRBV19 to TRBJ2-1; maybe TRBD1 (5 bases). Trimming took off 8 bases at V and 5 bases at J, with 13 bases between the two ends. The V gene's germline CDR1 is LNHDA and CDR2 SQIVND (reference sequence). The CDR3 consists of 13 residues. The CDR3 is CASYSKGHNEQFF. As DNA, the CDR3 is TGTGCCAGTTATAGTAAGGGGCACAATGAGCAGTTCTTC. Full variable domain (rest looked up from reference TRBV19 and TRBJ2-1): DGGITQSPKYLFRKEGQNVTLSCEQNLNHDAMYWYRQDPGQGLRLIYYSQIVNDFQKGDIAEGYSVSREKKESFPLTVTSAQKNPTAFYLCASYSKGHNEQFFGPGTRLTVL.

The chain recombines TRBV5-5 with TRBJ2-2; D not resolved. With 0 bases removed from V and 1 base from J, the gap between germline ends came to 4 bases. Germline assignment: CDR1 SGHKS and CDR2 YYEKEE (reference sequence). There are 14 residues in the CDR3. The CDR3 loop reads CASSLGENTGELFF. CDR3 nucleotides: TGTGCCAGCAGCTTGGGAGAGAACACCGGGGAGCTGTTTTTT.

The CDR3 here is CASTNPNRVYNSPLHF. The CDR3 nucleotides are TGTGCCAGCACTAACCCGAACAGGGTCTATAATTCACCCCTCCACTTT. The genes are TRBV28 and TRBJ1-6; D may be TRBD1 (6 bases). Germline lookup yields CDR1 MDHEN and CDR2 SYDVKM. This CDR3 has 16 amino acids. Deletions cut 7 bases from V and 3 bases from J, with 16 bases between.

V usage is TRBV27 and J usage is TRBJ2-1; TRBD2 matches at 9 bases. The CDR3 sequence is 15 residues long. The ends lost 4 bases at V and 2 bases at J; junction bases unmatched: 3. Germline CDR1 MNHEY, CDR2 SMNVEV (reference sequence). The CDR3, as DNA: TGTGCCAGCAGTTCCCGGACTAGCGCCTACAATGAGCAGTTCTTC. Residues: CASSSRTSAYNEQFF.

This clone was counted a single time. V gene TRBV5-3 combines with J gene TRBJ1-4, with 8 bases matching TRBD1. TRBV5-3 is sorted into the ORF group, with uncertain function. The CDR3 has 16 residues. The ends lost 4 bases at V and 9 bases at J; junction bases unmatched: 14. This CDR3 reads CARSVTEDREMKKLFF. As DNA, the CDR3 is TGTGCCAGAAGCGTGACTGAGGACAGGGAAATGAAAAAACTGTTTTTT.

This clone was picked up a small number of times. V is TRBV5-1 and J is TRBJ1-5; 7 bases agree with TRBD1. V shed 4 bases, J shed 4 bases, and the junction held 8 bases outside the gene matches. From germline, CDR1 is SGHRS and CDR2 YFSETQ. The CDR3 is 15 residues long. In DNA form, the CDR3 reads TGCGCCAGCAGCGAATCCGACAGGGCAAATCAGCCCCAGCATTTT. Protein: CASSESDRANQPQHF.